These T cell receptor beta chains were read from a single sample in a study of human T cells and chemical hapten exposure. TCRdb used MiXCR to reprocess the RACE reads, holding one entry per CDR3 protein. The repertoire holds some 38,000 distinct CDR3 sequences, 7.6% seen once, with around 1.2% in the top ten. Specimen: whole blood, collected in connection with sensitization to the hapten diphenylcyclopropenone (DPC). These TCRs come from a woman aged 50 to 65 with alopecia areata. Some clones in this sample may be carry-over from other donors' samples. The CDR3 runs from the conserved cysteine through the conserved F or W. A D gene is named only where the DNA matches it firmly. Clone size is shown for a subset of rows, as once, few, many or a class of expanded clone.

J	D	V	size	CDR3	DNA
TRBJ2-1	-	TRBV4-2	many	CASSQESVLAGSYNEQFF	TGTGCCAGCAGCCAAGAATCGGTCTTGGCGGGCTCCTACAATGAGCAGTTCTTC
TRBJ2-5	TRBD2	TRBV11-2	-	CASALSRGGETQYF	TGTGCCAGCGCCCTCTCGCGGGGGGGCGAGACCCAGTACTTC
TRBJ2-5	-	TRBV20-1	many	CSARDSSAIQETQYF	TGCAGTGCTAGAGATTCTAGCGCGATCCAAGAGACCCAGTACTTC
TRBJ1-5	-	TRBV18	many	CASSPGQSGQPQHF	TGTGCCAGCTCTCCAGGACAGTCGGGTCAGCCCCAGCATTTT
TRBJ2-3	-	TRBV20-1	many	CSTSERLRRTDTQYF	TGCAGTACCAGCGAGCGTCTTCGTCGAACAGATACGCAGTATTTT
TRBJ2-5	-	TRBV11-2	many	CASSLVGSQETQYF	TGTGCCAGCAGCTTAGTTGGAAGCCAAGAGACCCAGTACTTC
TRBJ2-5	-	TRBV12-3/TRBV12-4	-	CASSFGGKWETQYF	TGTGCCAGCAGTTTTGGAGGGAAGTGGGAGACCCAGTACTTC
TRBJ1-1	-	TRBV29-1	many	CSVENWGGLRSAFF	TGCAGCGTTGAAAATTGGGGGGGGCTGCGGTCGGCTTTCTTT
TRBJ1-1	-	TRBV9	many	CASSVGGGIDTEAFF	TGTGCCAGCAGCGTAGGTGGGGGGATTGACACTGAAGCTTTCTTT
TRBJ2-1	TRBD2	TRBV29-1	many	CSVESRAGGINEQFF	TGCAGCGTTGAATCGCGAGCGGGAGGGATCAATGAGCAGTTCTTC
TRBJ2-1	TRBD1	TRBV20-1	many	CSAKGAAHYNEQFF	TGCAGTGCTAAGGGGGCAGCCCATTACAATGAGCAGTTCTTC
TRBJ2-4	-	TRBV12-3/TRBV12-4	many	CASSLIAPPKNIQYF	TGTGCCAGCAGTTTAATAGCGCCACCCAAAAACATTCAGTACTTC
TRBJ2-3	-	TRBV7-2	many	CASSLADGRTDTQYF	TGTGCCAGCAGCTTAGCCGACGGACGCACAGATACGCAGTATTTT
TRBJ1-4	-	TRBV29-1	medium-sized	CSVGAGREKLFF	TGCAGCGTTGGGGCAGGGAGGGAAAAACTGTTTTTT
TRBJ1-5	TRBD1	TRBV28	few	CASSRTGGSNQPQHF	TGTGCCAGCAGTCGGACAGGGGGGTCCAATCAGCCCCAGCATTTT
TRBJ2-7	-	TRBV7-2	-	CASSPDRATIYEQYF	TGTGCCAGCAGCCCAGACCGAGCCACTATCTACGAGCAGTACTTC
TRBJ1-1	-	TRBV29-1	many	CSVESTGVMNTEAFF	TGCAGCGTTGAATCAACAGGTGTGATGAACACTGAAGCTTTCTTT
TRBJ1-1	-	TRBV6-1	many	CASSRSNTEAFF	TGTGCCAGCTCCCGTTCGAACACTGAAGCTTTCTTT
TRBJ1-1	-	TRBV18	few	CASSPNRLDTEAFF	TGTGCCAGCTCACCAAACAGGCTGGACACTGAAGCTTTCTTT
TRBJ2-5	TRBD2	TRBV28	few	CASSLTSGSVETQYF	TGTGCCAGCAGCCTCACTAGCGGGAGTGTTGAGACCCAGTACTTC
TRBJ2-5	TRBD2	TRBV29-1	many	CSVLGFSGRQETQYF	TGCAGCGTTCTAGGGTTCAGCGGGAGGCAAGAGACCCAGTACTTC
TRBJ1-2	-	TRBV18	many	CASSSAGLNYGYTF	TGTGCCAGCTCGTCGGCCGGACTTAACTATGGCTACACCTTC
TRBJ2-7	-	TRBV18	many	CASSPRRDEQYF	TGTGCCAGCTCACCCCGAAGGGACGAGCAGTACTTC
TRBJ2-5	TRBD2	TRBV7-9	many	CASGLAGGPEETQYF	TGTGCCAGCGGTCTAGCGGGAGGGCCGGAAGAGACCCAGTACTTC
TRBJ2-5	-	TRBV28	few	CATNQETQYF	TGTGCCACTAACCAAGAGACCCAGTACTTC
TRBJ1-2	TRBD1	TRBV4-3	many	CASSQDGRGRNYGYTF	TGCGCCAGCAGCCAAGATGGGAGGGGGCGAAACTATGGCTACACCTTC
TRBJ2-1	-	TRBV28	many	CASKPSGTRSNEQFF	TGTGCCAGCAAACCGAGTGGGACAAGAAGCAATGAGCAGTTCTTC
TRBJ2-1	-	TRBV25-1	many	CASRRAGGDNEQFF	TGTGCCAGCCGACGGGCAGGGGGGGACAATGAGCAGTTCTTC
TRBJ2-7	-	TRBV11-2	many	CASSPFYEQYF	TGTGCCAGCAGCCCATTTTACGAGCAGTACTTC
TRBJ1-2	-	TRBV29-1	-	CSVVGRDGYTF	TGCAGCGTTGTGGGGAGGGATGGCTACACCTTC
TRBJ2-2	TRBD2	TRBV10-3	-	CATKGLATRGGTGELFF	TGTGCCACGAAGGGACTAGCAACCCGCGGGGGGACCGGGGAGCTGTTTTTT
TRBJ1-2	TRBD1	TRBV27	many	CASSLFARDRGSNYGYTF	TGTGCCAGCAGTTTATTTGCCCGGGACAGGGGGTCTAACTATGGCTACACCTTC
TRBJ2-1	-	TRBV11-3	many	CASSFGRGSDEQFF	TGTGCCAGCAGCTTTGGGAGGGGGAGCGATGAGCAGTTCTTC
TRBJ2-6	-	TRBV6-1	-	CASRRAAGANVLTF	TGTGCCAGCAGAAGGGCTGCTGGGGCCAACGTCCTGACTTTC
TRBJ2-7	-	TRBV6-5	many	CASSYLGEQYF	TGTGCCAGCAGTTACCTGGGGGAGCAGTACTTC
TRBJ2-3	-	TRBV6-1	many	CASSPVGSSSTDTQYF	TGTGCCAGCAGTCCGGTAGGCTCCTCAAGCACAGATACGCAGTATTTT
TRBJ1-5	TRBD1	TRBV19	many	CASRGQTNSNQPQHF	TGTGCCAGTAGGGGACAGACTAATAGCAATCAGCCCCAGCATTTT
TRBJ2-3	-	TRBV2	many	CASNSQELSTDTQYF	TGTGCCAGCAATTCCCAGGAATTAAGCACAGATACGCAGTATTTT
TRBJ1-6	-	TRBV21-1	many	CASSKALGTVAYNSPLHF	TGTGCCAGCAGCAAAGCGTTGGGGACAGTGGCCTATAATTCACCCCTCCACTTT
TRBJ2-3	-	TRBV6-4	many	CASSDSGGSTDTQYF	TGTGCCAGCAGTGACTCCGGCGGTAGCACAGATACGCAGTATTTT
TRBJ2-5	TRBD1	TRBV5-1	-	CASSSITGVETQYF	TGCGCCAGCAGCTCCATTACAGGGGTAGAGACCCAGTACTTC
TRBJ1-1	-	TRBV18	few	CASSPPNTGNTEAFF	TGTGCCAGCTCACCACCTAATACAGGGAACACTGAAGCTTTCTTT
TRBJ2-1	TRBD2	TRBV5-6	many	CASSSQGLAGRIINNEQFF	TGTGCCAGCAGCTCCCAAGGACTAGCGGGTCGGATAATTAACAATGAGCAGTTCTTC
TRBJ2-4	-	TRBV20-1	many	CSATGSLAKNIQYF	TGCAGTGCTACAGGGTCGTTAGCCAAAAACATTCAGTACTTC
TRBJ1-6	-	TRBV3-1	few	CASRRGANNSPLHF	TGTGCCAGCAGGAGGGGGGCGAATAATTCACCCCTCCACTTT
TRBJ1-1	-	TRBV7-9	many	CASSRRTEAFF	TGTGCCAGCAGCCGGAGAACTGAAGCTTTCTTT
TRBJ2-7	-	TRBV27	few	CASNPGPYEQYF	TGTGCCAGCAACCCGGGGCCCTACGAGCAGTACTTC
TRBJ2-7	TRBD1	TRBV3-1	-	CASSPTDRGAKQYF	TGTGCCAGCAGTCCTACGGACAGGGGGGCCAAGCAGTACTTC
TRBJ1-5	-	TRBV18	-	CASSPAGAGNQPQHF	TGTGCCAGCTCACCAGCGGGGGCAGGGAATCAGCCCCAGCATTTT
TRBJ1-1	-	TRBV29-1	few	CSVAIQQNTEAFF	TGCAGCGTTGCAATACAACAGAACACTGAAGCTTTCTTT
TRBJ2-7	-	TRBV28	many	CASSGGIYEQYF	TGTGCCAGCAGCGGGGGAATCTACGAGCAGTACTTC
TRBJ1-1	-	TRBV15	many	CATSRAESMNTEAFF	TGTGCCACCAGCAGAGCGGAATCCATGAACACTGAAGCTTTCTTT
TRBJ2-7	TRBD1	TRBV7-9	-	CASSLVGTGYEQYF	TGTGCCAGCAGCTTAGTGGGGACAGGCTACGAGCAGTACTTC
TRBJ2-7	-	TRBV6-5	many	CASSFGIEQYF	TGTGCCAGCAGTTTCGGGATTGAGCAGTACTTC
TRBJ2-2	-	TRBV5-1	-	CASSLDLSTGELFF	TGCGCCAGCAGCTTGGACTTATCCACCGGGGAGCTGTTTTTT
TRBJ2-7	-	TRBV20-1	many	CSAEGGRNPYEQYF	TGCAGTGCTGAGGGGGGGCGCAACCCGTACGAGCAGTACTTC
TRBJ2-3	-	TRBV18	many	CASSPARPDLMDTQYF	TGTGCCAGCTCACCAGCCCGGCCAGACCTCATGGATACGCAGTATTTT
TRBJ2-7	-	TRBV28	many	CASSPTGLYEQYF	TGTGCCAGCAGCCCCACCGGATTATACGAGCAGTACTTC